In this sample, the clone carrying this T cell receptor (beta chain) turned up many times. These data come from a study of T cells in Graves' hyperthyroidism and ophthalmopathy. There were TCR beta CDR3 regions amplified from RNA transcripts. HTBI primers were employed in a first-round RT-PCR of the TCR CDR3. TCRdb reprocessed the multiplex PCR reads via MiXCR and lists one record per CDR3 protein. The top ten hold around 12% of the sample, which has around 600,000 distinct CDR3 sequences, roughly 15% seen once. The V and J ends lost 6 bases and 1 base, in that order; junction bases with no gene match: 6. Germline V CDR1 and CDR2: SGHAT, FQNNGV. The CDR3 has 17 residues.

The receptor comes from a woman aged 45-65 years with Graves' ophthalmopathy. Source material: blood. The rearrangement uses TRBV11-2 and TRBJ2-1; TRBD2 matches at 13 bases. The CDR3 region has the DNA TGTGCCAGCAGACCCGGACTAGCGGGAGAGTCCTACAATGAGCAGTTCTTC. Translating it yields CASRPGLAGESYNEQFF. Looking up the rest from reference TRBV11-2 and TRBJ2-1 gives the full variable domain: EAGVAQSPRYKIIEKRQSVAFWCNPISGHATLYWYQQILGQGPKLLIQFQNNGVVDDSQLPKDRFSAERLKGVDSTLKIQPAKLEDSAVYLCASRPGLAGESYNEQFFGPGTRLTVL.